This T cell receptor (beta chain) is from a study of human T cells and chemical hapten exposure. This clonotype has ten or more counts. TCRdb reanalysed the RACE reads using MiXCR and keeps one entry per CDR3 protein. The data show 65,000 to 95,000 distinct CDR3 sequences, around 7% seen once. Time point in this sample: patch test 2, 6 weeks after DPC sensitization. Stated treatment: therapeutic diphenylcyclopropenone sensitization with weekly scalp DPC. The source of this sequence is a woman in her twenties or thirties with alopecia areata. Some clones in this sample may be carry-over from other donors' samples. Sequenced material: whole blood, taken in connection with sensitization to the hapten diphenylcyclopropenone (DPC).

CDR3 loop: CASSSRPNYGYTF. The CDR3 DNA sequence: TGTGCCAGCAGCTCGAGACCGAACTATGGCTACACCTTC. This chain links TRBV12-3 or TRBV12-4 with TRBJ1-2; unclear D gene. CDR3 length: 13 amino acids. The V end was cut by 6 bases, the J end by 2 bases, with 10 bases between.